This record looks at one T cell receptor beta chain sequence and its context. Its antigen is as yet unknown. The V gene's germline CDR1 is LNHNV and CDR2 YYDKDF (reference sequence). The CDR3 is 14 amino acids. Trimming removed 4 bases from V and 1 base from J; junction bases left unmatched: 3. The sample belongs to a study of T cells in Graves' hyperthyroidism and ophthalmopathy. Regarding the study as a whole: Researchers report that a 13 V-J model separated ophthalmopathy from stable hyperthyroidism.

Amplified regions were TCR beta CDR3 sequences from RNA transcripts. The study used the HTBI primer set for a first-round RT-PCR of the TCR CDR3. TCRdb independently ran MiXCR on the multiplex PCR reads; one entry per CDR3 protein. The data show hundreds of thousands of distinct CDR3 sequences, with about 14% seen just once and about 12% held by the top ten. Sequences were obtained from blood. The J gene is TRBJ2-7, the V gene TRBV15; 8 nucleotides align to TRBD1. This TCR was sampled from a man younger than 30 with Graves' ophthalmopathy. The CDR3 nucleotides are TGTGCCACCAGCAAAAGACAGGGGTCCTACGAGCAGTACTTC. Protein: CATSKRQGSYEQYF.